These T cell receptor beta chains were read from a single sample in a study of CD8+CD57+ T cells in acquired aplastic anemia. MiXCR, run by TCRdb on the reads, gives a single entry per CDR3 protein. This sample has about 210,000 distinct CDR3 sequences; 60% to 65% occur once, and the top ten carry less than 30%. Sequencing was carried out using sorted CD4+, CD8+, or CD8+CD57+ T cells (not recorded which) from PBMCs. The source is a human donor in good health. Each CDR3 is given with its conserved first and last residue. A D gene is named only where the DNA matches it firmly. Some rows have no size entry. The others give once, few or many, or a class for an expanded clone.

>TRBJ1-4|-|-|TRBV10-3|11
CAIKKAEKLFF
TGTGCCATCAAAAAGGCTGAAAAACTGTTTTTT
>TRBJ2-7|-|-|TRBV19|17
CASSINNKRWQSYEQYF
TGTGCCAGTAGTATCAATAATAAAAGGTGGCAGAGTTACGAGCAGTACTTC
>TRBJ2-2|TRBD1|-|TRBV6-1|17
CASSELLGQGNTAELFF
TGTGCCAGCAGTGAACTCCTGGGACAGGGCAACACCGCGGAGCTGTTTTTT
>TRBJ2-2|-|-|TRBV4-3|14
CASSQDAGFGELFF
TGCGCCAGCAGCCAAGATGCCGGCTTCGGGGAGCTGTTTTTT
>TRBJ2-3|TRBD2|-|TRBV7-3|21
CASSPIAGTSGSLTEADTQYF
TGTGCCAGCAGCCCGATAGCCGGGACTAGCGGGAGCCTAACTGAGGCAGATACGCAGTATTTT
>TRBJ1-2|TRBD1|-|TRBV2|14
CASTQFQGQYGYTF
TGTGCCAGCACCCAATTTCAGGGACAGTATGGCTACACCTTC
>TRBJ2-3|-|-|TRBV29-1|14
CSVEGAQLADTQYF
TGCAGCGTTGAAGGAGCCCAGTTGGCAGATACGCAGTATTTT
>TRBJ2-3|-|-|TRBV7-3|14
CASSLAASTDTQYF
TGTGCCAGCAGCCTGGCGGCTAGCACAGATACGCAGTATTTT
>TRBJ2-1|TRBD2|-|TRBV5-5|14
CASTVAGGYNEQFF
TGTGCCAGCACCGTAGCGGGGGGGTACAATGAGCAGTTCTTC
>TRBJ2-5|-|-|TRBV29-1|19
CSVDTGKVGELFFGETQYF
-
>TRBJ2-1|-|few|TRBV24-1|14
CATSDLQGYNEQFF
TGTGCCACCAGTGACCTCCAGGGCTACAATGAGCAGTTCTTC
>TRBJ2-7|-|-|TRBV20-1|13
CSAIRVSSYEQYF
TGCAGTGCTATCCGGGTCTCTTCCTACGAGCAGTACTTC
>TRBJ2-5|-|many|TRBV20-1|17
CSARAGTSFAPQETQYF
TGCAGTGCTAGGGCAGGAACAAGTTTCGCCCCCCAAGAGACCCAGTACTTC
>TRBJ2-3|-|-|TRBV29-1|13
CSVDRGGPDTQYF
TGCAGCGTCGATAGGGGGGGTCCAGATACGCAGTATTTT
>TRBJ1-2|TRBD1|-|TRBV7-2|15
CASSEFRDRGYGYTF
TGTGCCAGCAGCGAATTCCGGGACAGGGGTTATGGCTACACCTTC